This TCR beta chain was profiled in a study of cytomegalovirus exposure and HLA in healthy donors. Points from the study as a whole: Presence/absence analyses treated sequencing depth as roughly uniform across donors.

The CDR3 sequence is 14 residues long. V shed 5 bases and J shed 2 bases, with 12 bases lying between them. Germline V lookup: CDR1 MNHEY, CDR2 SVGAGI. In regard to this clone: Its specificity is unknown.

PCR employed 60 Vbeta and 13 Jbeta primers. TCRdb keeps only in-frame clones here, not all; method: immunoSEQ multiplex PCR. Seen here are under 200,000 clones, 70% to 80% observed once, and the top ten hold around 14%. The chain couples TRBV6-5 to TRBJ1-2; D possibly corresponds to TRBD1 (6 bases). The sequence derives from a woman aged 25 to 45 in good health and CMV-seropositive. Sequencing was carried out using PBMCs. The CDR3 bases are TGTGCCAGCAGTACTCGACAGGTGAACTATGGCTACACCTTC. It translates to CASSTRQVNYGYTF.